This entry lists 27 T cell receptor beta chains sequenced from one sample in a study of T cells in Graves' hyperthyroidism and ophthalmopathy. TCR beta CDR3 regions were amplified from RNA. TCR CDR3 underwent first-round RT-PCR with the HTBI primer set. TCRdb re-analysed the multiplex PCR reads in MiXCR, keeping a single row per CDR3 protein. Of fewer than 700,000 distinct CDR3 sequences listed, 17% were seen once; the top ten hold 17%. The sequencing input was blood. The receptor source for this set is a woman aged 18-29 years with Graves' ophthalmopathy.

This chain connects TRBV20-1 to TRBJ2-5, with TRBD2 identical over 14 bases. CDR1 is DFQATT and CDR2 is SNEGSKA in the germline V gene (reference sequence). J was trimmed by 5 bases and V by 7 bases; bases with no gene match: 21. The CDR3 loop spans 19 amino acids. The CDR3, as DNA: TGCAGTGGAGCTGTCGGTTTTGGGACTAGCGGGGGCAGGAGGGAGACCCAGTACTTC. It translates to CSGAVGFGTSGGRRETQYF.

This clonotype has a count of ten or more. The J gene is TRBJ1-4, the V gene TRBV5-1; D may be TRBD1 (5 bases). Trimming removed 1 base from V and 5 bases from J, with 12 bases in between. CDR1 SGHRS and CDR2 YFSETQ come from the germline V gene. The CDR3 has 15 amino acids. The CDR3 sequence is CASSLWGRQNEKLFF. The CDR3 nucleotides are TGCGCCAGCAGCTTGTGGGGACGCCAGAATGAAAAACTGTTTTTT.

This clonotype was picked up many times. The J gene is TRBJ2-3, the V gene TRBV11-2, with TRBD1 identical over 7 bases. Germline V gene data show CDR1 as SGHAT and CDR2 as FQNNGV. The V segment lost 1 base and the J segment 3 bases; nucleotides outside the gene matches: 4. This CDR3 is built from 15 residues. This CDR3 reads CASSLVVTGTDTQYF. DNA for the CDR3: TGTGCCAGCAGCTTAGTAGTGACAGGGACAGATACGCAGTATTTT.

This clonotype was observed many times. The CDR3 sequence is CASSLMTGLNTEAFF. The CDR3, as DNA: TGTGCCAGCAGCTTGATGACAGGGCTGAACACTGAAGCTTTCTTT. The rearrangement uses TRBV5-8 and TRBJ1-1; TRBD1 matches 7 bases. CDR1 SGHTS and CDR2 YDEGEE come from the germline V gene. This CDR3 has 15 residues. V was clipped by 1 base and J by 0 bases; unmatched bases: 3.

The V call is TRBV20-1, the J call TRBJ2-1, with 8 bases aligning to TRBD2. Germline assignment: CDR1 DFQATT and CDR2 SNEGSKA (reference sequence). The CDR3 has 15 amino acids. Germline trimming cut 6 bases from V and 4 bases from J; bases unmatched to any gene: 11. CDR3 sequence reads: CSAPRTSPGYNEQFF. CDR3 sequence (DNA): TGCAGTGCACCGAGGACTAGCCCCGGTTACAATGAGCAGTTCTTC.

This clonotype appeared many times. The CDR3 bases are TGTGCCAGCAGCCACCGGGACAGGGGGCAGGTTACTGAAAAACTGTTTTTT. Its translation: CASSHRDRGQVTEKLFF. The chain couples TRBV11-2 to TRBJ1-4; TRBD1 agrees at 12 bases. The CDR3 extends over 17 amino acids. Germline V gives CDR1 SGHAT, CDR2 FQNNGV. V lost 5 bases and J lost 7; bases outside the gene matches: 11.

The chain carries TRBV20-1 and TRBJ2-1; tentative D call: TRBD1 (5 bases). Germline V gene lookup returns CDR1 DFQATT and CDR2 SNEGSKA (reference sequence). Trimming left V 0 bases short and J 6 bases short, with 9 bases between. The CDR3 runs 13 residues. CDR3 sequence reads: CSAREPGLNEQFF. In DNA, the CDR3 is TGCAGTGCTAGAGAACCAGGGCTCAATGAGCAGTTCTTC.

There are a few counts of this clonotype. The V gene is TRBV15, the J gene TRBJ2-1, with D possibly matching TRBD2 (6 bases). CDR3 length equals 16 residues. V was clipped by 5 bases and J by 4 bases, with 18 bases between them. Germline V lookup: CDR1 LNHNV, CDR2 YYDKDF (reference sequence). CDR3 in amino acids: CATSDGLVAGYNEQFF. The DNA of the CDR3 is TGTGCCACCAGCGATGGCTTGGTGGCGGGGTACAATGAGCAGTTCTTC.

This clonotype was detected many times. The chain employs TRBV6-6 and TRBJ2-2; TRBD2 is a possible D gene (6 bases). The germline V gene encodes CDR1 MNHNY and CDR2 SVGAGI (reference sequence). The CDR3 has 14 amino acids. V was trimmed by 2 bases and J by 6 bases, leaving 10 bases between them. For the CDR3, the DNA is TGTGCCAGCAGTTACGGGTGGGGGGCCGGGGAGCTGTTTTTT. Amino acid sequence: CASSYGWGAGELFF.

This clonotype was recorded many times. The chain carries TRBV27 and TRBJ1-1; a weak D match, TRBD1 (5 bases). V was shortened by 2 bases and J by 5 bases, with 15 bases between the two germline ends. Germline-derived CDR1 and CDR2 are MNHEY and SMNVEV (reference sequence). This CDR3 region has 15 residues. CDR3 in amino acids: CASSLNPGTKTEAFF. The CDR3 coding sequence is TGTGCCAGCAGTTTAAACCCCGGGACCAAGACTGAAGCTTTCTTT.

This clonotype was detected ten times or more. The chain combines TRBV14 with TRBJ1-1; D is unclear. CDR1 SGHDN and CDR2 FVKESK come from the germline V gene. The CDR3 is 14 amino acids. V was cut by 2 bases and J by 3 bases, with 10 bases left in between. As DNA, the CDR3 is TGTGCCAGCAGCCAACAGCTGGGTTACACTGAAGCTTTCTTT. Residues: CASSQQLGYTEAFF.

This clonotype was found many times. This sequence joins TRBV2 and TRBJ2-1, with D perhaps TRBD1 or TRBD2 (6 bases each). V dropped 8 bases and J dropped 8 bases, with 16 bases sitting between them. Germline V gene data show CDR1 as SNHLY and CDR2 as FYNNEI. The CDR3 is 13 residues long. As DNA, the CDR3 is TGTGCCAGCGAGAGACAGGAGGGCCATGAGCAGTTCTTC. Its protein product is CASERQEGHEQFF. The whole variable domain, remainder taken from reference TRBV2 and TRBJ2-1, is EPEVTQTPSHQVTQMGQEVILRCVPISNHLYFYWYRQILGQKVEFLVSFYNNEISEKSEIFDDQFSVERPDGSNFTLKIRSTKLEDSAMYFCASERQEGHEQFFGPGTRLTVL.

This clonotype was counted at least ten times. V is TRBV7-2 and J is TRBJ1-1; D unresolved. V lost 2 bases to trimming and J lost 0 bases, with 7 bases between them. This CDR3 is built from 14 residues. Germline V gene sequence: CDR1 SGHTA, CDR2 FQGNSA. CDR3: CASSLSALNTEAFF. DNA for the CDR3: TGTGCCAGCAGCTTATCAGCCCTGAACACTGAAGCTTTCTTT.

This clonotype has at least ten counts. The chain carries TRBV28 and TRBJ1-5; TRBD1 aligns across 10 bases. CDR1 is MDHEN and CDR2 is SYDVKM in the germline V gene. V trimming: 4 bases; J trimming: 3 bases; junction bases outside the gene matches: 6. The CDR3 has 16 amino acids. The CDR3 is CASSSGTGANNQPQHF. In DNA form, the CDR3 reads TGTGCCAGCAGTTCGGGGACAGGGGCAAACAATCAGCCCCAGCATTTT.

This clonotype was detected many times. The chain carries TRBV3-1 and TRBJ2-2; the match to TRBD2 covers 11 bases. Germline loops: CDR1 LGHDT, CDR2 YNNKEL (reference sequence). CDR3 size: 18 residues. V shed 1 base, J shed 7 bases, and the junction held 11 bases outside the gene matches. The CDR3 is CASSQGHRLAGSNGELFF. CDR3 DNA: TGTGCCAGCAGCCAAGGACATCGACTAGCGGGATCTAACGGGGAGCTGTTTTTT.

Details on this clonotype: Given a much more abundant clone one base away, this may be a read error. The V call is TRBV20-1, the J call TRBJ1-5; D is possibly TRBD1 (6 bases). CDR3 length: 14 residues. CDR1 DFQATT and CDR2 SNEGSKA come from the germline V gene (reference sequence). The CDR3 is CNAYRDNSNQPQHF. The DNA for the CDR3 is TGCAATGCTTACAGGGATAATAGCAATCAGCCCCAGCATTTT.

This clonotype was picked up a small number of times. The chain is built from TRBV28 and TRBJ2-7, with D perhaps matching TRBD1 (5 bases). The CDR3 consists of 16 residues. From germline, CDR1 is MDHEN and CDR2 SYDVKM. Trimming stripped 6 bases from V and 5 bases from J, with 23 bases between. The CDR3 DNA follows: TGTGCCAGCAGGGGCTACGCGAAGGGGATGCTCGACGAGCAGTACTTC. It yields the protein CASRGYAKGMLDEQYF. Filled out from reference TRBV28 and TRBJ2-7, the complete variable domain reads DVKVTQSSRYLVKRTGEKVFLECVQDMDHENMFWYRQDPGLGLRLIYFSYDVKMKEKGDIPEGYSVSREKKERFSLILESASTNQTSMYLCASRGYAKGMLDEQYFGPGTRLTVT.

The chain links TRBV20-1 to TRBJ1-1, with 9 bases lining up with TRBD1. Looked up from germline, CDR1 is DFQATT and CDR2 is SNEGSKA (reference sequence). The V segment lost 5 bases and the J segment 5 bases; nucleotides outside the gene matches: 9. The CDR3 contains 14 residues. CDR3 loop: CSARKGDRATEAFF. The CDR3 nucleotides read TGCAGTGCTCGAAAGGGGGACAGGGCTACTGAAGCTTTCTTT.

The genes are TRBV20-1 and TRBJ1-6; perhaps TRBD1 as D (5 bases). The CDR3 runs 15 residues. Trimming removed 0 bases from V and 8 bases from J, with 14 bases in between. From germline, CDR1 is DFQATT and CDR2 SNEGSKA (reference sequence). The DNA for the CDR3 is TGCAGTGCTAGAGATGCCGGAGGGGACGATTCACCCCTCCACTTT. It yields the protein CSARDAGGDDSPLHF.

There are many counts of this clonotype. The gene calls are TRBV7-6 and TRBJ2-7; 7 nucleotides agree with TRBD1. The germline CDR1 and CDR2 sequences are SGHVS and FNYEAQ. Losses at the gene ends were 7 bases for V and 7 bases for J; bases not matched to a gene: 7. The CDR3 totals 12 residues. In DNA form, the CDR3 reads TGTGCCAGCAACAGGGGCGAGGGGGAGCAGTACTTC. Amino acids: CASNRGEGEQYF.

This clonotype was counted many times. The chain combines TRBV28 with TRBJ1-1; tentatively, D is TRBD1 (5 bases). CDR3 length equals 13 residues. Trimming removed 6 bases from V and 6 bases from J, with 14 bases in between. Germline V gene data show CDR1 as MDHEN and CDR2 as SYDVKM. Written as DNA, the CDR3 is TGTGCCAGCAGCACACGGGGCCCCCCTGAAGCTTTCTTT. Its protein product is CASSTRGPPEAFF.

This clonotype is a singleton in its sample. The chain combines TRBV5-1 with TRBJ2-7, with 8 bases fitting TRBD1. CDR1 and CDR2 from the germline V gene are SGHRS and YFSETQ. The CDR3 is 15 residues long. After removal of 0 bases from V and 2 bases from J, the junction contained 4 bases not matched to a gene. The CDR3 sequence: CASSLDGQGPYEQYF. The CDR3 nucleotides read TGCGCCAGCAGCTTGGACGGACAGGGCCCCTACGAGCAGTACTTC.

This clonotype occurred many times. The chain carries TRBV5-8 and TRBJ2-1; D not certain. CDR1 and CDR2 (germline): SGHTS, YDEGEE. The CDR3 sequence is 14 residues long. The germline V and J ends were trimmed by 1 base and 3 bases, with 8 bases remaining between them. The CDR3 sequence: CASSLTQDYNEQFF. The CDR3 bases are TGTGCCAGCAGCTTGACGCAGGACTACAATGAGCAGTTCTTC.

Remarks on this clonotype: This could be a read error, since a much larger clone is one nucleotide away. This chain joins TRBV3-1 and TRBJ1-1; D uncertain. The CDR3 spans 14 residues. CDR1 is LGHDT, CDR2 YNNKEL, per germline (reference sequence). Trimming took 9 bases from V and 5 from J, leaving 19 bases between them. The DNA of the CDR3 is TGTGCCAGAAGCTCAGAGAATGGGAGGACTGAAGCTTTCTTT. Protein: CARSSENGRTEAFF. Together with reference TRBV3-1 and TRBJ1-1, the CDR3 gives the full variable domain: DTAVSQTPKYLVTQMGNDKSIKCEQNLGHDTMYWYKQDSKKFLKIMFSYNNKELIINETVPNRFSPKSPDKAHLNLHINSLELGDSAVYFCARSSENGRTEAFFGQGTRLTVV.

Many counts were recorded for this clonotype. The DNA of the CDR3 is TGTGCCAGCAGGACAGGGGGAACGAACACTGAAGCTTTCTTT. It specifies CASRTGGTNTEAFF. The chain carries TRBV28 and TRBJ1-1, with 9 bases lining up with TRBD1. Trimming at V came to 6 bases and at J to 1 base, leaving 3 bases not matched to a gene. Germline assignment: CDR1 MDHEN and CDR2 SYDVKM. This CDR3 has 14 residues.

This clonotype was seen a handful of times. CDR3 in amino acids: CASSLLTMNEAGGYTF. The CDR3 nucleotides read TGTGCCAGCAGTTTATTAACCATGAACGAAGCCGGAGGCTACACCTTC. The J gene is TRBJ1-2, the V gene TRBV28; D gene unclear. This CDR3 has 16 residues. V lost 1 base and J 8 bases, leaving 20 bases between the germline ends. Looked up from germline, CDR1 is MDHEN and CDR2 is SYDVKM.

V gene TRBV18 combines with J gene TRBJ1-2; D unresolved. Germline values: CDR1 KGHSH, CDR2 LQKENI. The germline V and J ends were trimmed by 2 bases and 0 bases, with 13 bases remaining between them. The CDR3 covers 16 residues. In DNA form, the CDR3 reads TGTGCCAGCTCACCATTTCTGAGTGAAGCTAACTATGGCTACACCTTC. Its translation is CASSPFLSEANYGYTF.